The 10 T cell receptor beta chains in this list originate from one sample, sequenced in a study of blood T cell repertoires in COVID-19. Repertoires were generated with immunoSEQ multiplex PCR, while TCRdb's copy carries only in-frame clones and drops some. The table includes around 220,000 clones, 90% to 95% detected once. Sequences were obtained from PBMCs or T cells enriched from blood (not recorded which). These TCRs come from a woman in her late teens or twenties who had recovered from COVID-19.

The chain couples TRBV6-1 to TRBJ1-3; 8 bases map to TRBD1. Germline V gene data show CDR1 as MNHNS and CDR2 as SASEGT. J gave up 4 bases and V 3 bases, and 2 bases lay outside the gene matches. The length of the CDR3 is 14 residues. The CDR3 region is CASSETGVGNTIYF. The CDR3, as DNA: TGTGCCAGCAGTGAGACAGGGGTGGGAAACACCATATATTTT.

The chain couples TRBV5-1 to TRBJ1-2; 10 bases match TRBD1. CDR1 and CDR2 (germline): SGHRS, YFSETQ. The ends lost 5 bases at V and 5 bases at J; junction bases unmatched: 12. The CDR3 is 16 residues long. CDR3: CASRPTGGSSLYGYTF. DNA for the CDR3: TGCGCCAGCAGACCGACAGGGGGCTCTTCCCTGTATGGCTACACCTTC.

CDR3 DNA sequence: TGTGCCAGCAGCCAACGACAGGGAATTGGTTATAATTCACCCCTCCACTTT. It yields the protein CASSQRQGIGYNSPLHF. The chain recombines TRBV4-2 with TRBJ1-6, with 7 bases lining up with TRBD1. Germline-derived CDR1 and CDR2 are LGHNA and YNFKEQ. The CDR3 spans 17 residues. The trim removed 2 bases at V and 4 bases at J, leaving 8 bases unmatched.

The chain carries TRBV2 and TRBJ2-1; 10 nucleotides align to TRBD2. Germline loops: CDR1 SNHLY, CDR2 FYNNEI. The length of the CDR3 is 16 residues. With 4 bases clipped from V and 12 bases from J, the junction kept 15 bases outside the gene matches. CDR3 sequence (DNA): TGTGCCAGCAGTGGTCCAAGTCTAGCGGGAGATTCGTCGCAGTTCTTC. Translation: CASSGPSLAGDSSQFF.

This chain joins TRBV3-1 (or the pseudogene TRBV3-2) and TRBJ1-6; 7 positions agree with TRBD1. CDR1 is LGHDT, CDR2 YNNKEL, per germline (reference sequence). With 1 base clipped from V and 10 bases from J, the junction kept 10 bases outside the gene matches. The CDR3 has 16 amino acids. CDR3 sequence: CASSQVTQGSESPLHF. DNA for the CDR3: TGTGCCAGCAGCCAAGTTACACAGGGGAGTGAGTCACCCCTCCACTTT.

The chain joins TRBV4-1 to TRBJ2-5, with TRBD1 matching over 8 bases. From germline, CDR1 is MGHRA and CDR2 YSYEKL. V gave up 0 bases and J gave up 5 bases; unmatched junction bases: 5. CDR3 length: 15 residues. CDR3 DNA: TGCGCCAGCAGCCAAGATGCCCAGGGGGCGGAGACCCAGTACTTC. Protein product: CASSQDAQGAETQYF.

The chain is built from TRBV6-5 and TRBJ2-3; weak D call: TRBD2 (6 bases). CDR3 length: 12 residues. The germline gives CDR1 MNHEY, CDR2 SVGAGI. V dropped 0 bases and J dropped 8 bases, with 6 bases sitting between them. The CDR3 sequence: CASSYSGSTQYF. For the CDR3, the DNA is TGTGCCAGCAGTTACTCCGGGAGTACGCAGTATTTT.

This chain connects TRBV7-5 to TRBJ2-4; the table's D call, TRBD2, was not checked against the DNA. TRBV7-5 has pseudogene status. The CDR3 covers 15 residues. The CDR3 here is CARSPTGGAKNIQYF. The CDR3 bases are TGTGCCAGAAGCCCGACCGGCGGGGCCAAAAACATTCAGTACTTC.

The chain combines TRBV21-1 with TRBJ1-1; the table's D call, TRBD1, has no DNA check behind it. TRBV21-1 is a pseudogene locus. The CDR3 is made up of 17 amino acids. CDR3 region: CASSLWDRAVSSTEAFF. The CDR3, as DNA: TGTGCCAGCAGCCTTTGGGACAGGGCAGTTTCTAGCACTGAAGCTTTCTTT.

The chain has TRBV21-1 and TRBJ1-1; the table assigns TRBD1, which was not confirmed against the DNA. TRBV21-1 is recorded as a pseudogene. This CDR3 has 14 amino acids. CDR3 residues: CASCYRGRGAEAFF. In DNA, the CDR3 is TGTGCCAGCTGCTACAGGGGCCGTGGAGCTGAAGCTTTCTTT.